This T cell receptor beta chain was obtained from a study of T cells in Graves' hyperthyroidism and ophthalmopathy. Overall study context: Before treatment of any kind, peripheral blood was taken at initial diagnosis.

This CDR3 has 13 amino acids. The germline V gene encodes CDR1 KGHSH and CDR2 LQKENI. As to this clonotype: An end of the junction does not agree with germline; a read error may underlie this.

RNA transcripts provided the source from which TCR beta CDR3 regions were amplified. The HTBI primer set was used in a first-round RT-PCR of the TCR CDR3. From the multiplex PCR reads, TCRdb called clonotypes with MiXCR, one entry per CDR3 protein. The profile shows around 560,000 distinct CDR3 sequences, around 17% of them singletons. The TCR comes from a woman between 18 and 29 years old with Graves' hyperthyroidism. Material: blood. This rearrangement joins TRBV18 to TRBJ1-1; possibly TRBD1 for D (5 bases). CDR3 region: CASSPSRDPESFF. The CDR3 bases are TGTGCCAGCTCACCCTCCAGGGACCCTGAATCTTTCTTT.